The source of this T cell receptor beta chain is a study of cytomegalovirus exposure and HLA in healthy donors. Study observations and caveats: Of the V segments, some could not be distinguished, including TRBV6-2 and TRBV6-3, and were excluded. In a later analysis, at a false discovery rate of 0.05, 15,000 to 20,000 TCR beta sequences were associated with HLA alleles.

The PCR contained 60 Vbeta and 13 Jbeta primers. Sequencing used immunoSEQ multiplex PCR; TCRdb keeps in-frame clones, though not all of them. Among about 180,000 clones listed, 70% to 90% were seen once. The germline gives CDR1 SGDLS, CDR2 YYNGEE. J was trimmed by 7 bases and V by 4 bases; bases with no gene match: 10. This CDR3 contains 16 residues. As regards this clone: Its matching antigen is unknown.

The rearrangement joins TRBV9 to TRBJ2-1; 11 bases are a match to TRBD2. This TCR was recovered from a woman aged 30 to 39 in good health and CMV-seronegative. Source material: PBMCs. CDR3 sequence (DNA): TGTGCCAGCAGCCCTCGCACTAGCGGGAGTGAAAATGAGCAGTTCTTC. Its protein product is CASSPRTSGSENEQFF.